Listed below are T cell receptor beta chains from one sample, sequenced in a study of blood T cell repertoires in COVID-19. Using immunoSEQ multiplex PCR, the repertoire was profiled, and TCRdb retains in-frame clones only, with some absent. The sample lists about 190,000 clones; around 84% were seen once. Sequenced sample: PBMCs or T cells enriched from blood (not recorded which). These receptors originate from a woman aged 25 to 39 who had recovered from COVID-19. Each CDR3 is given with its conserved first and last residue. D genes are given only for firm matches. Size tells how often a clone was seen (once, few, many) or the class of an expanded clone, and some rows leave it out.

d_gene,v_gene,abundance,j_gene,CDR3aa,CDR3nt
-,TRBV19,-,TRBJ2-5,CASSTRTGQETQYF,TGTGCCAGTAGTACCCGGACGGGGCAAGAGACCCAGTACTTC
TRBD1,TRBV4-1,-,TRBJ1-5,CASSQTGSVHQPQHF,TGCGCCAGCAGCCAGACAGGGAGTGTTCATCAGCCCCAGCATTTT
-,TRBV28,-,TRBJ1-5,CASSSVPPNQPQHF,TGTGCCAGCAGCTCGGTCCCACCTAATCAGCCCCAGCATTTT
TRBD1,TRBV19,-,TRBJ2-3,CASSIAGQGTDTQYF,TGTGCCAGTAGTATCGCCGGACAGGGAACAGATACGCAGTATTTT
TRBD2,TRBV7-3,many,TRBJ2-2,CASSPPGGGLAGELFF,TGTGCCAGCAGCCCGCCGGGGGGAGGGCTCGCCGGGGAGCTGTTTTTT
TRBD1,TRBV4-2,-,TRBJ1-6,CASSQGRDRAFSPLHF,TGTGCCAGCAGCCAGGGCCGGGACAGGGCTTTCTCACCCCTCCACTTT
-,TRBV24-1,-,TRBJ1-2,CATSGGTTNYGYTF,TGTGCCACCAGTGGAGGCACCACGAACTATGGCTACACCTTC
-,TRBV15,-,TRBJ2-3,CATSRDGVARRTQYF,TGTGCCACCAGCAGAGACGGGGTGGCCCGACGTACGCAGTATTTT
-,TRBV7-3,once,TRBJ1-1,CASSLGRDKTEAFF,TGTGCCAGCAGCTTAGGACGGGATAAGACTGAAGCTTTCTTT
TRBD2,TRBV7-2,few,TRBJ2-5,CASSFSGRASETQYF,TGTGCCAGCAGCTTCAGCGGGAGGGCCTCAGAGACCCAGTACTTC
TRBD1,TRBV13,-,TRBJ1-4,CASSLSGTGGRNEKLFF,TGTGCCAGCAGCTTGTCCGGGACAGGGGGTAGAAATGAAAAACTGTTTTTT
-,TRBV5-6,-,TRBJ1-6,CASSTSPGGANSPLHF,TGTGCCAGCAGCACCTCCCCGGGCGGGGCGAATTCACCCCTCCACTTT
TRBD1,TRBV28,-,TRBJ2-6,CASSLLSRGHSGANVLTF,TGTGCCAGCAGTTTACTTTCCAGGGGGCACTCTGGGGCCAACGTCCTGACTTTC
TRBD1,TRBV27,-,TRBJ1-2,CASSLRGPDYGYTF,TGTGCCAGCAGTTTAAGGGGGCCTGACTATGGCTACACCTTC
-,TRBV30,-,TRBJ1-2,CAWSTTGGSFYGYTF,TGTGCCTGGAGCACTACCGGTGGGTCGTTCTATGGCTACACCTTC
-,TRBV7-6,-,TRBJ2-3,CASSLVASTDTQYF,TGTGCCAGCAGCTTAGTGGCCAGCACAGATACGCAGTATTTT
-,TRBV2,-,TRBJ1-1,CASSLDTNTEAFF,TGTGCCAGCAGCTTGGACACGAACACTGAAGCTTTCTTT
TRBD1,TRBV6-5,-,TRBJ1-2,CASSSVGGVGYGYTF,TGTGCCAGCAGTTCCGTAGGGGGCGTCGGGTATGGCTACACCTTC
TRBD2,TRBV19,-,TRBJ2-3,CASSTPGLGVDTQYF,TGTGCCAGTAGTACACCGGGACTAGGGGTGGATACGCAGTATTTT
-,TRBV18,-,TRBJ2-2,CASSPRDLADTGELFF,TGTGCCAGCTCACCCCGGGACTTAGCGGACACCGGGGAGCTGTTTTTT
TRBD1,TRBV29-1,once,TRBJ1-2,CSVEQLTGNGYTF,TGCAGCGTTGAACAACTGACAGGGAACGGCTACACCTTC
TRBD2,TRBV7-9,-,TRBJ2-3,CASTSSGRAIDTQYF,TGTGCCAGCACCTCCAGCGGGAGGGCCATAGATACGCAGTATTTT
TRBD2,TRBV19,-,TRBJ2-7,CASSILAGGPAYEQYF,TGTGCCAGTAGTATCCTAGCGGGAGGACCCGCCTACGAGCAGTACTTC
TRBD2,TRBV5-4,-,TRBJ2-1,CASSLAWAGAYNEQFF,TGTGCCAGCAGCTTGGCCTGGGCGGGGGCCTACAATGAGCAGTTCTTC
TRBD1,TRBV28,-,TRBJ2-2,CASGKTGGTGELFF,TGTGCCAGCGGGAAGACAGGGGGCACCGGGGAGCTGTTTTTT
-,TRBV5-1,-,TRBJ2-1,CASSLVARVEGDEQFF,TGCGCCAGCAGCTTGGTTGCGCGAGTAGAAGGAGATGAGCAGTTCTTC
-,TRBV18,-,TRBJ2-5,CASSPLGARRGETQYF,TGTGCCAGCTCACCACTCGGCGCGCGGCGGGGAGAGACCCAGTACTTC
-,TRBV28,once,TRBJ1-6,CASSADRTYSYNSPLHF,TGTGCCAGCAGCGCAGACAGGACCTACTCCTATAATTCACCCCTCCACTTT
TRBD1,TRBV5-4,-,TRBJ2-3,CASSLDRQVDRATDTQYF,TGTGCCAGCAGCTTGGATCGTCAGGTAGACAGGGCCACAGATACGCAGTATTTT
-,TRBV30,-,TRBJ1-1,CAWSQVTEAFF,TGTGCCTGGAGTCAGGTCACTGAAGCTTTCTTT
-,TRBV29-1,-,TRBJ2-3,CSVEIASIDTQYF,TGCAGCGTTGAAATAGCTAGTATAGATACGCAGTATTTT
-,TRBV19,-,TRBJ1-2,CASTTGNYGYTF,TGTGCCAGTACTACGGGGAACTATGGCTACACCTTC
-,TRBV18,-,TRBJ2-2,CASSPSLGAGELFF,TGTGCCAGCTCACCCTCGCTGGGGGCTGGGGAGCTGTTTTTT
TRBD2,TRBV5-6,-,TRBJ2-3,CASSLEVAGSTDTQYF,TGTGCCAGCAGCTTGGAAGTAGCGGGGAGCACAGATACGCAGTATTTT
-,TRBV4-2,few,TRBJ1-3,CASSDGQLYSGNTIYF,TGTGCCAGCAGCGATGGACAGCTCTACTCTGGAAACACCATATATTTT
TRBD2,TRBV5-1,-,TRBJ2-2,CASSLMTSGSDTGELFF,TGCGCCAGCAGCTTGATGACTAGCGGGAGTGACACCGGGGAGCTGTTTTTT
TRBD1,TRBV11-2,-,TRBJ2-1,CASSPLGQSSYNEQFF,TGTGCCAGCAGCCCATTGGGACAGAGCTCCTACAATGAGCAGTTCTTC
-,TRBV14,-,TRBJ1-4,CASSQEETVRHEKLFF,TGTGCCAGCAGCCAAGAGGAGACAGTCCGGCACGAAAAACTGTTTTTT
TRBD1,TRBV5-1,few,TRBJ1-2,CASSLVGGGADGYTF,TGCGCCAGCAGCTTGGTAGGAGGGGGCGCCGATGGCTACACCTTC
TRBD2,TRBV7-9,-,TRBJ2-5,CASSLVSGGETQYF,TGTGCCAGCAGCTTAGTTTCGGGGGGAGAGACCCAGTACTTC
TRBD1,TRBV5-1,-,TRBJ1-1,CASSWTGENTEAFF,TGCGCCAGCAGCTGGACAGGGGAGAACACTGAAGCTTTCTTT
TRBD1,TRBV5-1,-,TRBJ2-2,CASSPRTGSAGELFF,TGCGCCAGCAGCCCTCGGACAGGGAGTGCCGGGGAGCTGTTTTTT
-,TRBV3-1/TRBV3-2,-,TRBJ2-2,CASSRLGGTDTGELFF,TGTGCCAGCAGCCGTCTGGGGGGAACCGACACCGGGGAGCTGTTTTTT
-,TRBV7-9,-,TRBJ1-1,CASSPFNVGPTGFAFF,TGTGCCAGCAGCCCCTTCAACGTCGGACCCACAGGGTTCGCTTTCTTT
TRBD1,TRBV11-3,-,TRBJ2-5,CASSPGQGDQETQYF,TGTGCCAGCAGCCCGGGACAGGGCGACCAAGAGACCCAGTACTTC
TRBD1,TRBV30,-,TRBJ1-2,CALLRTGDSNYGYTF,TGTGCCCTCCTAAGGACAGGGGACTCTAACTATGGCTACACCTTC
TRBD1,TRBV5-4,-,TRBJ2-1,CASSLQGSHNEQFF,TGTGCCAGCAGCTTACAGGGGAGCCACAATGAGCAGTTCTTC
-,TRBV15,-,TRBJ1-5,CATSGPGIQPQHF,TGTGCCACCAGCGGCCCAGGGATTCAGCCCCAGCATTTT
-,TRBV3-1/TRBV3-2,-,TRBJ2-5,CASSQPTQALGETQYF,TGTGCCAGCAGCCAACCTACACAGGCGTTAGGAGAGACCCAGTACTTC
-,TRBV18,-,TRBJ2-3,CASSPPEGFAHTDTQYF,TGTGCCAGCTCACCGCCCGAGGGATTTGCACACACAGATACGCAGTATTTT
-,TRBV29-1,-,TRBJ2-5,CSLLGGARQETQYF,TGCAGCTTACTGGGGGGGGCTCGGCAAGAGACCCAGTACTTC
-,TRBV2,-,TRBJ1-1,CASIRTGSNTEAFF,TGTGCCAGCATTAGAACAGGGTCGAACACTGAAGCTTTCTTT
-,TRBV29-1,-,TRBJ2-4,CSVRDTVAKNIQYF,TGCAGCGTTCGGGACACAGTAGCCAAAAACATTCAGTACTTC
-,TRBV4-1,-,TRBJ1-4,CASSQDGGGEKLFF,TGCGCCAGCAGCCAAGATGGGGGGGGAGAAAAACTGTTTTTT
TRBD1,TRBV27,-,TRBJ1-2,CASSLSSQGGGYGYTF,TGTGCCAGCAGTTTATCGTCTCAGGGGGGCGGCTATGGCTACACCTTC
-,TRBV9,once,TRBJ1-2,CASSVGRGSYGYTF,TGTGCCAGCAGCGTCGGCCGGGGGAGCTATGGCTACACCTTC
TRBD2,TRBV29-1,-,TRBJ2-2,CSVLSGVMGELFF,TGCAGCGTCCTTAGCGGGGTTATGGGGGAGCTGTTTTTT